What follows is one TCR beta chain and its context. The CDR3 runs 11 residues. Trimming removed 0 bases at V and 7 bases at J, with 4 bases between. Germline CDR1 and CDR2: SGHRS and YFSETQ. Sequencing was performed with immunoSEQ multiplex PCR; in TCRdb, only in-frame clones are kept and a portion is missing. The top ten hold about 8% of the sample, which has 140,000 or so clones, approximately 83% seen once. The data were obtained in a study of blood T cell repertoires in COVID-19. The sequenced material came from peripheral blood. This receptor was obtained from a human donor in a cohort sampled during active COVID-19. The rearrangement links TRBV5-1 to TRBJ2-5; D not resolved. The CDR3 sequence: CASSLDRTQYF. Written as DNA, the CDR3 is TGCGCCAGCAGCTTGGATAGGACCCAGTACTTC.